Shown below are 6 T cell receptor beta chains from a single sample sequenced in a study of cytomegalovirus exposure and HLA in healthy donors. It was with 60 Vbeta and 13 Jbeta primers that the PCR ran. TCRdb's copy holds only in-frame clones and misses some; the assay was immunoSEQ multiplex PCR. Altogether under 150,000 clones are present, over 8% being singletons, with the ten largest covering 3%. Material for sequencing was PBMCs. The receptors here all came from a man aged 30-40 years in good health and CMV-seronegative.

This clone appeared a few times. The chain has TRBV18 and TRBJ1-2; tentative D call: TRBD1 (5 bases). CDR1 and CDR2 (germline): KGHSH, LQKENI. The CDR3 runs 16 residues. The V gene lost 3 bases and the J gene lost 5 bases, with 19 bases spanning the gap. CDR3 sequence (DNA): TGTGCCAGCTCACCGACCCACGGGGGGAGTATTTATGGCTACACCTTC. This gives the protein CASSPTHGGSIYGYTF.

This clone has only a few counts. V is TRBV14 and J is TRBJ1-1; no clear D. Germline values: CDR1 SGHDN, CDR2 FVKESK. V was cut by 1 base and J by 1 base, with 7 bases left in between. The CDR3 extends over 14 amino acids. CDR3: CASSQAHGNTEAFF. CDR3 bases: TGTGCCAGCAGCCAAGCCCACGGGAACACTGAAGCTTTCTTT. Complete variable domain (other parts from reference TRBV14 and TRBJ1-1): EAGVTQFPSHSVIEKGQTVTLRCDPISGHDNLYWYRRVMGKEIKFLLHFVKESKQDESGMPNNRFLAERTGGTYSTLKVQPAELEDSGVYFCASSQAHGNTEAFFGQGTRLTVV.

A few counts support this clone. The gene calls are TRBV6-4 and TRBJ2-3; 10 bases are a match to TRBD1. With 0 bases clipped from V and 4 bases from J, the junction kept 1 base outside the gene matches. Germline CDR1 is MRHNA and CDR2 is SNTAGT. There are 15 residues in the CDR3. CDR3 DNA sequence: TGTGCCAGCAGTGACTCGACAGGGGGCGCAGATACGCAGTATTTT. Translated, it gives CASSDSTGGADTQYF.

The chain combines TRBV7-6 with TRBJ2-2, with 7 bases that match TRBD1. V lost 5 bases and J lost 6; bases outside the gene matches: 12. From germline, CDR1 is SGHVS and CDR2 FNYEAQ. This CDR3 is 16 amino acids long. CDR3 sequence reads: CASSPGQFTSAGELFF. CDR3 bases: TGTGCCAGCAGCCCGGGACAGTTTACGAGCGCCGGGGAGCTGTTTTTT.

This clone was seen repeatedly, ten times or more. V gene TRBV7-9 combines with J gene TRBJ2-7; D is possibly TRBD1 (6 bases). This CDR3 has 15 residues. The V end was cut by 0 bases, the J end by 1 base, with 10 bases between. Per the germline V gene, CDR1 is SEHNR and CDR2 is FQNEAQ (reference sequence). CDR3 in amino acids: CASSLARDNSYEQYF. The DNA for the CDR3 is TGTGCCAGCAGCTTAGCAAGGGACAATTCCTACGAGCAGTACTTC.

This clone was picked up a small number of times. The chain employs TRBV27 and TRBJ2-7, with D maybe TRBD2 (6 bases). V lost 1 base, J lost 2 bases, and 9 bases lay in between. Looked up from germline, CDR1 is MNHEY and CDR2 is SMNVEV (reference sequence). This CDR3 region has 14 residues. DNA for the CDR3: TGTGCCAGCAGTTTATGGGGGGAACCCTACGAGCAGTACTTC. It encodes CASSLWGEPYEQYF.